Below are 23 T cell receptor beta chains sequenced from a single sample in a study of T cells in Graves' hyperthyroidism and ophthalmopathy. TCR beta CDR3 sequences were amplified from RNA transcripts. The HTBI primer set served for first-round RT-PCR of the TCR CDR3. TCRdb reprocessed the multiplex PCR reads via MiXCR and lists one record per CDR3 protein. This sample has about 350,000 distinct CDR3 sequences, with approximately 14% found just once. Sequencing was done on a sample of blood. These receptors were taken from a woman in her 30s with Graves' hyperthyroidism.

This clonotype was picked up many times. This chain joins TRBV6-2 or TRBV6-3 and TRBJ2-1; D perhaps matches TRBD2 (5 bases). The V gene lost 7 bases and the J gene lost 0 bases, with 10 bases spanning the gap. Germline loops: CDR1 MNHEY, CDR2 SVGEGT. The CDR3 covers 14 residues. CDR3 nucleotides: TGTGCCAGCAACCAGCGGAGCTCCTACAATGAGCAGTTCTTC. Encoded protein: CASNQRSSYNEQFF.

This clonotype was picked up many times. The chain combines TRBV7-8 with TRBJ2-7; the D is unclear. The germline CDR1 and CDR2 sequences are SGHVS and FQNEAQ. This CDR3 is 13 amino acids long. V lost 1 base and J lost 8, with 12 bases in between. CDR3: CASSLDRAKKQYF. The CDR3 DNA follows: TGTGCCAGCAGCTTAGACCGCGCTAAGAAGCAGTACTTC.

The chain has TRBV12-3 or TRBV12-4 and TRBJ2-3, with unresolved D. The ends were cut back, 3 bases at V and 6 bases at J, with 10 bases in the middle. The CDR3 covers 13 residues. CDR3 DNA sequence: TGTGCCAGCAGTTTCCCCCCCGCGGATACGCAGTATTTT. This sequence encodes CASSFPPADTQYF.

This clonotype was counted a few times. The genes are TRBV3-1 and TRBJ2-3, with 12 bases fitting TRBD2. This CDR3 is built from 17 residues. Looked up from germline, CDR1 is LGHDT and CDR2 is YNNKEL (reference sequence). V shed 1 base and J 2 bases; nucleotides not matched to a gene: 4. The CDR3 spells CASSQATSGSLTDTQYF. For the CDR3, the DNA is TGTGCCAGCAGCCAAGCGACTAGCGGGAGCCTCACAGATACGCAGTATTTT.

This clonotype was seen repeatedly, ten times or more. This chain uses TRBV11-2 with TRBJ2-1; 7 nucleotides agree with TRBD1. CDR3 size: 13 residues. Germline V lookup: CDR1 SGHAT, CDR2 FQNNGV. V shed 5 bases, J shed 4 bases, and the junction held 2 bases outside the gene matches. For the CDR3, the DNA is TGTGCCAGCAGCCCGGGACAGTACAATGAGCAGTTCTTC. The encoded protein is CASSPGQYNEQFF.

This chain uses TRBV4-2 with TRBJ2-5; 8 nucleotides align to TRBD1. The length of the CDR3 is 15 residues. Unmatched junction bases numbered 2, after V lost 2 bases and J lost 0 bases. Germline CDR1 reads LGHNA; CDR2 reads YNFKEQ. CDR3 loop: CASSQPDRDQETQYF. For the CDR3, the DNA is TGTGCCAGCAGCCAACCGGACAGGGACCAAGAGACCCAGTACTTC.

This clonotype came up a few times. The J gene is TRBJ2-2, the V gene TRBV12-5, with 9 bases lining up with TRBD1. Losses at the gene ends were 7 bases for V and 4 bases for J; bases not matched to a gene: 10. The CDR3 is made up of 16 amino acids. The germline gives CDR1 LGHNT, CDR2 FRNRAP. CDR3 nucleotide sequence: TGTGCTAGTGCCCCTGGGACAGGGAGGGGCACCGGGGAGCTGTTTTTT. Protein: CASAPGTGRGTGELFF.

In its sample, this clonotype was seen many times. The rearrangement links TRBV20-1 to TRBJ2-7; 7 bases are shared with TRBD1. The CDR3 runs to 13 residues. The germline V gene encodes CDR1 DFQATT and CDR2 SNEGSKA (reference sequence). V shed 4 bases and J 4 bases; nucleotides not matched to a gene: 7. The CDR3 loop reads CSATGTDHYEQYF. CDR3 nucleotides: TGCAGTGCTACCGGGACAGACCATTACGAGCAGTACTTC.

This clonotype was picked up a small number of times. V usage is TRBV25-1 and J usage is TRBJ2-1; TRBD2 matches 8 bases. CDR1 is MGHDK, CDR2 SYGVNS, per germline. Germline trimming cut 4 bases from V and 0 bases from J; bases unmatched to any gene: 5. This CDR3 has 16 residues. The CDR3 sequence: CASSGTGTSSYNEQFF. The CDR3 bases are TGTGCCAGCAGTGGGACCGGGACTAGCTCCTACAATGAGCAGTTCTTC.

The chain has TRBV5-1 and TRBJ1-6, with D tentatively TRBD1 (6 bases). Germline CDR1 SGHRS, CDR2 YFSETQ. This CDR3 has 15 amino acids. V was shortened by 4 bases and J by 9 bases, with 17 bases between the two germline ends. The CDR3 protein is CASSPGQPKGSPLHF. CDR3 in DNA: TGCGCCAGCAGCCCGGGACAACCTAAGGGTTCACCCCTCCACTTT.

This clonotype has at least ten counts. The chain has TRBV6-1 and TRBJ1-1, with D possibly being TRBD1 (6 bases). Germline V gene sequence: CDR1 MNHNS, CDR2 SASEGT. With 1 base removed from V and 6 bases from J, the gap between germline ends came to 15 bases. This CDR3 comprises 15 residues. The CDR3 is CASSEDRDSSAEAFF. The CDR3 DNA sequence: TGTGCCAGCAGTGAAGACAGGGATTCCTCTGCTGAAGCTTTCTTT.

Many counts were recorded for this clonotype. The CDR3 nucleotides read TGCAGTGTCATCGGACTAGCGGGAGTAGAGACCCAGTACTTC. It specifies CSVIGLAGVETQYF. The rearrangement links TRBV20-1 to TRBJ2-5; 13 bases agree with TRBD2. CDR3 length equals 14 residues. Germline CDR1 is DFQATT and CDR2 is SNEGSKA (reference sequence). The trim removed 7 bases at V and 4 bases at J, leaving 6 bases unmatched.

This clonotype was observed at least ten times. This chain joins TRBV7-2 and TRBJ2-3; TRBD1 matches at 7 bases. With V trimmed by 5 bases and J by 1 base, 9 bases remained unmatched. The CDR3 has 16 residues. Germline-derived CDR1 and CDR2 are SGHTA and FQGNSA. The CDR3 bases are TGTGCCAGCAGCGCCCACAGGGGTTGGGGCACAGATACGCAGTATTTT. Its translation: CASSAHRGWGTDTQYF.

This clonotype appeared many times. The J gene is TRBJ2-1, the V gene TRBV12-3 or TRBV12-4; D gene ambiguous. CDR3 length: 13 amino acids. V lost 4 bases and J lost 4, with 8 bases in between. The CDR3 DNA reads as TGTGCCAGCAGTTCAGAAAGGTACAATGAGCAGTTCTTC. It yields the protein CASSSERYNEQFF.

CDR3 nucleotides: TGCAGTGCGCTAACAGGGAACACTGAAGCTTTCTTT. As protein: CSALTGNTEAFF. The V call is TRBV20-1, the J call TRBJ1-1; possible D gene TRBD1, 5 bases. Germline CDR1 reads DFQATT; CDR2 reads SNEGSKA (reference sequence). V was pared by 6 bases and J by 1 base, with 9 bases between. The CDR3 is 12 amino acids.

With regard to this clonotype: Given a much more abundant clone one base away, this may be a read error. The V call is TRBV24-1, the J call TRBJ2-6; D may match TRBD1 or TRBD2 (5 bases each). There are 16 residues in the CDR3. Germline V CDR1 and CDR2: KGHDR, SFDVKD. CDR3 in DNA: TGTGCCGCCAGCGCTGGGACCGCCTCTGGGGCCAACGTCCTGACTTTC. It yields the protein CAASAGTASGANVLTF.

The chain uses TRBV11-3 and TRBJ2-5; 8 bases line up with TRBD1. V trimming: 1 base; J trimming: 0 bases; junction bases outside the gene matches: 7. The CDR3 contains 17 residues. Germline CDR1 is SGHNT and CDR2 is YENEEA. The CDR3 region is CASSLGFGTGYQETQYF. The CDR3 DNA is TGTGCCAGCAGCTTAGGGTTCGGGACAGGTTACCAAGAGACCCAGTACTTC.

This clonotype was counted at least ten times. DNA of the CDR3: TGTGCCAGCAGTGAAGAAGGGGGCTACACTGAAGCTTTCTTT. Amino acid sequence: CASSEEGGYTEAFF. The chain uses TRBV6-1 and TRBJ1-1; 7 positions match TRBD1. Unmatched junction bases numbered 2, after V lost 1 base and J lost 3 bases. CDR3 length: 14 amino acids. Germline CDR1 MNHNS, CDR2 SASEGT.

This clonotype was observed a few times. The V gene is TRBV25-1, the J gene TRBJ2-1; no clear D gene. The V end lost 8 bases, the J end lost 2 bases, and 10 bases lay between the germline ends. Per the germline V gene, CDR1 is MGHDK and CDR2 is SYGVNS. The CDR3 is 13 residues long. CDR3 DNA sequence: TGTGCCAGCGGCGCTGCTGCCTACAATGAGCAGTTCTTC. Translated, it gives CASGAAAYNEQFF.

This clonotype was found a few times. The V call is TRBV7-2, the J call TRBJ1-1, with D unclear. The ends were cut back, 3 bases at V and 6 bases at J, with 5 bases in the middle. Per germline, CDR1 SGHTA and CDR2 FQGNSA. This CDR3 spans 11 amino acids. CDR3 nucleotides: TGTGCCAGCAGCTTGCGCGCTGAAGCTTTCTTT. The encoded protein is CASSLRAEAFF.

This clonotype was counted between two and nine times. CDR3 region: CASSPYGRNQETQYF. The CDR3 region has the DNA TGTGCCAGCTCCCCATACGGACGGAACCAAGAGACCCAGTACTTC. The chain recombines TRBV18 with TRBJ2-5; D unresolved. Germline CDR1 KGHSH, CDR2 LQKENI. The CDR3 covers 15 residues. The germline V and J ends were trimmed by 6 bases and 0 bases, with 14 bases remaining between them.

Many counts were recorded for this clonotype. The CDR3 reads CASSLFPQNEQYF. CDR3 coding DNA: TGTGCCAGCAGCTTATTCCCCCAAAACGAGCAGTACTTC. V usage is TRBV7-2 and J usage is TRBJ2-7; D ambiguous. The CDR3 is 13 residues long. V was cut by 2 bases and J by 5 bases, with 10 bases left in between. Per germline, CDR1 SGHTA and CDR2 FQGNSA.

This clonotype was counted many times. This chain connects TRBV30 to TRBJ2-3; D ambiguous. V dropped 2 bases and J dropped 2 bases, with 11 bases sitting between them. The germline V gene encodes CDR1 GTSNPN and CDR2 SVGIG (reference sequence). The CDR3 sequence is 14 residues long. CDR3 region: CAWSRAGNTDTQYF. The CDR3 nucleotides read TGTGCCTGGAGTCGGGCAGGCAACACAGATACGCAGTATTTT. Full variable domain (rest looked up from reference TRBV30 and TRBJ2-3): SQTIHQWPATLVQPVGSPLSLECTVEGTSNPNLYWYRQAAGRGLQLLFYSVGIGQISSEVPQNLSASRPQDRQFILSSKKLLLSDSGFYLCAWSRAGNTDTQYFGPGTRLTVL.